This T cell receptor beta chain stems from a study of blood T cell repertoires in COVID-19. Only one count was recorded for this clone. Germline lookup yields CDR1 LNHDA and CDR2 SQIVND (reference sequence). V shed 3 bases and J 4 bases; nucleotides not matched to a gene: 15. The CDR3 extends over 18 amino acids. Repertoires were generated with immunoSEQ multiplex PCR, while TCRdb's copy carries only in-frame clones and drops some. The sample records some 260,000 clones, 80% to 95% being singletons. The chain carries TRBV19 and TRBJ1-2; 9 nucleotides agree with TRBD1. The sequenced sample consisted of PBMCs or T cells enriched from blood (not recorded which). The clonotype comes from a woman under 30 who had recovered from COVID-19. The CDR3 sequence is CASSITLKVGQGIYGYTF. DNA of the CDR3: TGTGCCAGTAGTATTACATTAAAGGTGGGACAGGGTATCTATGGCTACACCTTC.